A selection of T cell receptor beta chains follows, all from one sample in a study of shared clonotypes between healthy human individuals. Clones were read by immunoSEQ multiplex PCR, and TCRdb kept only the in-frame ones, dropping some. In the table there are some 630,000 clones, about two thirds of which are singletons. The sample taken for sequencing was memory CD4+ T cells sorted from blood. Receptors originate from a woman younger than 45 in good health. The CDR3 runs from the conserved cysteine through the conserved F or W. D genes are given only for firm matches. Clone size is given for some rows only: seen once, a few or many times, or a class if the clone is expanded.

abundance: -
v_gene: TRBV5-6
j_gene: TRBJ1-2
d_gene: TRBD1
CDR3aa: CASSLAQGAANYGYTF
CDR3nt: TGTGCCAGCAGCTTGGCCCAGGGGGCCGCAAACTATGGCTACACCTTC

abundance: -
v_gene: TRBV30
j_gene: TRBJ2-7
d_gene: -
CDR3aa: CAWRRDPPYEQYF
CDR3nt: TGTGCCTGGAGACGGGACCCTCCCTACGAGCAGTACTTC

abundance: -
v_gene: TRBV18
j_gene: TRBJ2-1
d_gene: TRBD2
CDR3aa: CASSPTSGRAHNEQFF
CDR3nt: TGTGCCAGCTCACCGACTAGCGGGAGGGCCCACAATGAGCAGTTCTTC

abundance: once
v_gene: TRBV7-8
j_gene: TRBJ2-5
d_gene: TRBD2
CDR3aa: CASRRNERELETQYF
CDR3nt: TGTGCCAGCAGACGAAACGAGCGGGAGTTAGAGACCCAGTACTTC

abundance: few
v_gene: TRBV18
j_gene: TRBJ2-2
d_gene: -
CDR3aa: CASSQGGANTGELFF
CDR3nt: TGTGCCAGCTCACAAGGGGGAGCGAACACCGGGGAGCTGTTTTTT

abundance: once
v_gene: TRBV2
j_gene: TRBJ1-5
d_gene: -
CDR3aa: CASSTAVNQPQHF
CDR3nt: TGTGCGTCGAGCACGGCAGTAAATCAGCCCCAGCATTTT

abundance: -
v_gene: TRBV6-5
j_gene: TRBJ2-1
d_gene: -
CDR3aa: CATLGGRSYNEQFF
CDR3nt: TGTGCCACCCTAGGAGGGAGGAGCTACAATGAGCAGTTCTTC

abundance: -
v_gene: TRBV2
j_gene: TRBJ1-2
d_gene: -
CDR3aa: CASQRVGDIYGYTF
CDR3nt: TGTGCCAGCCAGAGGGTGGGGGACATCTATGGCTACACCTTC

abundance: -
v_gene: TRBV2
j_gene: TRBJ2-3
d_gene: TRBD2
CDR3aa: CASSAGAGGPTDTQYF
CDR3nt: TGTGCCAGCAGTGCGGGAGCGGGAGGGCCCACAGATACGCAGTATTTT

abundance: -
v_gene: TRBV6-6
j_gene: TRBJ1-1
d_gene: -
CDR3aa: CASSYDRKGNTEAFF
CDR3nt: TGTGCCAGCAGTTACGACAGGAAAGGGAACACTGAAGCTTTCTTT

abundance: -
v_gene: TRBV7-9
j_gene: TRBJ2-7
d_gene: -
CDR3aa: CASSRDGDTPDEQYF
CDR3nt: TGTGCCAGCAGCCGCGACGGGGACACCCCTGACGAGCAGTACTTC

abundance: -
v_gene: TRBV6-1
j_gene: TRBJ1-4
d_gene: -
CDR3aa: CASSVREAKLFF
CDR3nt: TGTGCCAGCAGTGTCCGGGAGGCAAAACTGTTTTTT

abundance: -
v_gene: TRBV2
j_gene: TRBJ2-7
d_gene: TRBD2
CDR3aa: CASSERTSQTSEQYF
CDR3nt: TGTGCCAGCAGTGAAAGGACTAGCCAGACCTCCGAGCAGTACTTC

abundance: -
v_gene: TRBV28
j_gene: TRBJ1-3
d_gene: -
CDR3aa: CASSSYPTRRGTSGNTIYF
CDR3nt: TGTGCCAGCAGTTCCTACCCCACCCGACGAGGTACCTCTGGAAACACCATATATTTT

abundance: few
v_gene: TRBV2
j_gene: TRBJ2-3
d_gene: TRBD1
CDR3aa: CAMAITGGPDTQYF
CDR3nt: TGTGCCATGGCGATTACAGGGGGCCCAGATACGCAGTATTTT

abundance: -
v_gene: TRBV25-1
j_gene: TRBJ2-1
d_gene: -
CDR3aa: CASRTGTDENEQFF
CDR3nt: TGTGCCAGCCGGACCGGGACGGACGAAAATGAGCAGTTCTTC

abundance: -
v_gene: TRBV28
j_gene: TRBJ1-4
d_gene: -
CDR3aa: CASSFPDGRNEKLFF
CDR3nt: TGTGCCAGCAGTTTCCCGGACGGGCGAAATGAAAAACTGTTTTTT

abundance: -
v_gene: TRBV2
j_gene: TRBJ2-7
d_gene: TRBD2
CDR3aa: CASKAGLAGFYEQYF
CDR3nt: TGTGCCAGCAAGGCGGGACTAGCGGGATTCTACGAGCAGTACTTC

abundance: -
v_gene: TRBV5-1
j_gene: TRBJ2-1
d_gene: -
CDR3aa: CASSTDSSSYNEQFF
CDR3nt: TGCGCCAGCAGCACCGACTCTAGCTCCTACAATGAGCAGTTCTTC

abundance: -
v_gene: TRBV6-4
j_gene: TRBJ2-3
d_gene: -
CDR3aa: CASSEWGLSTDTQYF
CDR3nt: TGTGCCAGCAGTGAATGGGGGCTTAGCACAGATACGCAGTATTTT

abundance: -
v_gene: TRBV10-1
j_gene: TRBJ2-3
d_gene: TRBD2
CDR3aa: CASSEGAGGADTQYF
CDR3nt: TGCGCCAGCAGTGAAGGTGCGGGGGGCGCAGATACGCAGTATTTT

abundance: -
v_gene: TRBV7-6
j_gene: TRBJ2-1
d_gene: TRBD1
CDR3aa: CASSLRQGSYNEQFF
CDR3nt: TGTGCCAGCAGCCTAAGACAGGGGTCCTACAATGAGCAGTTCTTC

abundance: -
v_gene: TRBV6-5
j_gene: TRBJ2-3
d_gene: -
CDR3aa: CASSPWRGDTQYF
CDR3nt: TGTGCCAGCAGCCCCTGGAGGGGGGATACGCAGTATTTT

abundance: -
v_gene: TRBV20-1
j_gene: TRBJ2-1
d_gene: -
CDR3aa: CSATYYNEQFF
CDR3nt: TGCAGTGCTACCTACTACAATGAGCAGTTCTTC

abundance: -
v_gene: TRBV11-2
j_gene: TRBJ2-7
d_gene: -
CDR3aa: CASSHYGSPSHEQYF
CDR3nt: TGTGCCAGCAGTCACTATGGGTCACCCTCCCACGAGCAGTACTTC

abundance: -
v_gene: TRBV14
j_gene: TRBJ1-2
d_gene: -
CDR3aa: CASSPVRWDGYTF
CDR3nt: TGTGCCAGCAGCCCGGTAAGGTGGGATGGCTACACCTTC

abundance: -
v_gene: TRBV27
j_gene: TRBJ2-1
d_gene: TRBD2
CDR3aa: CAARGLAGANEQFF
CDR3nt: TGTGCCGCCCGCGGGCTAGCGGGAGCCAATGAGCAGTTCTTC

abundance: -
v_gene: TRBV5-1
j_gene: TRBJ2-3
d_gene: TRBD2
CDR3aa: CASSLGAGVNTDTQYF
CDR3nt: TGCGCCAGCAGCTTGGGGGCGGGAGTCAACACAGATACGCAGTATTTT

abundance: few
v_gene: TRBV11-2
j_gene: TRBJ2-7
d_gene: TRBD2
CDR3aa: CASHDGLAIDEQYF
CDR3nt: TGTGCCAGCCATGATGGACTAGCAATCGACGAGCAGTACTTC

abundance: once
v_gene: TRBV6-5
j_gene: TRBJ2-1
d_gene: TRBD2
CDR3aa: CASSYSGLASYNEQFF
CDR3nt: TGTGCCAGCAGTTACTCGGGACTAGCCTCCTACAATGAGCAGTTCTTC

abundance: few
v_gene: TRBV7-9
j_gene: TRBJ1-3
d_gene: -
CDR3aa: CASSSGRPSGNTIYF
CDR3nt: TGTGCCAGCAGCTCCGGACGCCCCTCTGGAAACACCATATATTTT

abundance: -
v_gene: TRBV2
j_gene: TRBJ2-7
d_gene: -
CDR3aa: CASSERGSLYEQYF
CDR3nt: TGTGCCAGCAGTGAACGCGGTTCTCTTTACGAGCAGTACTTC

abundance: -
v_gene: TRBV28
j_gene: TRBJ2-2
d_gene: TRBD2
CDR3aa: CAISIAGRPNGELFF
CDR3nt: TGTGCCATTTCTATAGCGGGCCGGCCGAACGGGGAGCTGTTTTTT

abundance: -
v_gene: TRBV19
j_gene: TRBJ2-1
d_gene: TRBD2
CDR3aa: CASSVASGGSSYNEQFF
CDR3nt: TGTGCCAGTAGTGTCGCTAGCGGGGGTAGCTCCTACAATGAGCAGTTCTTC

abundance: -
v_gene: TRBV28
j_gene: TRBJ2-2
d_gene: -
CDR3aa: CATNGAGVGNSDAGELFF
CDR3nt: TGTGCCACCAACGGGGCAGGGGTAGGAAATAGCGATGCCGGGGAGCTGTTTTTT

abundance: -
v_gene: TRBV5-1
j_gene: TRBJ2-2
d_gene: -
CDR3aa: CASSLDGDLAGELFF
CDR3nt: TGCGCCAGCAGCTTGGATGGGGATTTGGCCGGGGAGCTGTTTTTT

abundance: -
v_gene: TRBV28
j_gene: TRBJ1-2
d_gene: -
CDR3aa: CASARERVYGYTF
CDR3nt: TGTGCCAGCGCCCGGGAAAGGGTTTATGGCTACACCTTC

abundance: -
v_gene: TRBV10-3
j_gene: TRBJ2-2
d_gene: TRBD1
CDR3aa: CAINQGADGTGELFF
CDR3nt: TGTGCCATCAATCAGGGGGCGGACGGGACCGGGGAGCTGTTTTTT

abundance: -
v_gene: TRBV19
j_gene: TRBJ2-4
d_gene: TRBD1
CDR3aa: CASGQVYKNIQYF
CDR3nt: TGTGCCAGTGGACAGGTGTACAAAAACATTCAGTACTTC

abundance: -
v_gene: TRBV7-3
j_gene: TRBJ2-3
d_gene: TRBD2
CDR3aa: CASSLAGDMTQITQYF
CDR3nt: TGTGCCAGCAGCTTAGCGGGAGACATGACACAGATAACGCAGTATTTT

abundance: once
v_gene: TRBV6-1
j_gene: TRBJ2-1
d_gene: TRBD2
CDR3aa: CASSGLAGVNEQFF
CDR3nt: TGTGCCAGCAGTGGACTAGCGGGAGTGAATGAGCAGTTCTTC

abundance: -
v_gene: TRBV4-1
j_gene: TRBJ1-2
d_gene: -
CDR3aa: CASSQDGSALSYGYTF
CDR3nt: TGCGCCAGCAGCCAAGATGGGTCGGCGTTGAGCTATGGCTACACCTTC

abundance: -
v_gene: TRBV5-1
j_gene: TRBJ2-6
d_gene: -
CDR3aa: CASSPWGEMTSGANVLTF
CDR3nt: TGCGCCAGCAGCCCCTGGGGCGAAATGACATCTGGGGCCAACGTCCTGACTTTC

abundance: once
v_gene: TRBV2
j_gene: TRBJ2-1
d_gene: TRBD2
CDR3aa: CASSVLADYNEQFF
CDR3nt: TGTGCCAGCAGTGTGCTAGCGGACTACAATGAGCAGTTCTTC

abundance: few
v_gene: TRBV4-2
j_gene: TRBJ1-2
d_gene: -
CDR3aa: CASSQVVNPDGYTF
CDR3nt: TGTGCCAGCAGCCAAGTGGTAAATCCCGATGGCTACACCTTC

abundance: few
v_gene: TRBV28
j_gene: TRBJ2-7
d_gene: -
CDR3aa: CASSLWGYEQYF
CDR3nt: TGTGCCAGCAGTTTATGGGGCTACGAGCAGTACTTC

abundance: -
v_gene: TRBV7-9
j_gene: TRBJ2-5
d_gene: TRBD2
CDR3aa: CASSQTSGVKETQYF
CDR3nt: TGTGCCAGCAGTCAGACTAGCGGGGTAAAAGAGACCCAGTACTTC

abundance: -
v_gene: TRBV6-1
j_gene: TRBJ1-2
d_gene: -
CDR3aa: CASSARGNYGYTF
CDR3nt: TGTGCCAGCAGTGCTCGAGGGAACTATGGCTACACCTTC

abundance: -
v_gene: TRBV5-8
j_gene: TRBJ1-1
d_gene: -
CDR3aa: CASSQGSPRAGTEAFF
CDR3nt: TGTGCCAGCAGCCAAGGCTCACCCAGGGCCGGCACTGAAGCTTTCTTT

abundance: -
v_gene: TRBV5-1
j_gene: TRBJ1-1
d_gene: -
CDR3aa: CASSLNRANTEAFF
CDR3nt: TGCGCCAGCAGCTTGAACAGGGCGAACACTGAAGCTTTCTTT